A single TCR beta chain is shown here with its context. Source study methods: Quantification of nucleated cells was approximated via reference gene primer amplification. The repertoire was sequenced with immunoSEQ multiplex PCR; TCRdb's copy has only in-frame clones and lacks some. V, J and clone size derive from that table, while D and trimming were established from the DNA sequence. Seen here are approximately 300,000 clones, approximately 90% observed once, and the top ten hold 3.5% to 4%. This specimen comes from a study of blood T cell repertoires in COVID-19. Across the whole study: Acute-phase and convalescent COVID-19 samples originated in the United States, Italy and Spain. Sources were T cells, B-cell-depleted T cells, or PBMCs; the material itself was cDNA or gDNA.

Material for sequencing was peripheral blood. This clonotype was sampled from a woman in her forties or fifties with active or convalescent COVID-19.

CDR3 DNA: TGTGCCATCAGTGAAGGGGACAGGGCCTACGAGCAGTACTTC. It is translated as CAISEGDRAYEQYF. This chain joins TRBV10-3 and TRBJ2-7; 9 positions agree with TRBD1. Unmatched junction bases numbered 2, after V lost 3 bases and J lost 2 bases. The CDR3 runs to 14 residues. Looked up from germline, CDR1 is ENHRY and CDR2 is SYGVKD.